This paragraph covers one T cell receptor beta chain sequence. Its target is not known. Using immunoSEQ multiplex PCR, the repertoire was profiled, and TCRdb retains in-frame clones only, with some absent. The sample has 90,000 to 110,000 clones; about nine tenths are singletons. The sample is drawn from a study of T cell responses to AZD1222 COVID-19 vaccine. This CDR3 spans 17 amino acids. The V end lost 0 bases, the J end lost 0 bases, and 13 bases lay between the germline ends. Germline CDR1 and CDR2: SGHKS and YYEKEE (reference sequence). Points from the study as a whole: Reports indicate that nearly half of spike-specific TCRs are directed at unmutated variant regions.

This chain uses TRBV5-5 with TRBJ1-5; no firm D call. The source of this sequence is an adult in good health. Material: peripheral blood, obtained on day 0 of AZD1222 vaccination. CDR3 nucleotide sequence: TGTGCCAGCAGCTTGGGGTCGGAGGGTTATAGCAATCAGCCCCAGCATTTT. Amino acids: CASSLGSEGYSNQPQHF.